This T cell receptor (beta chain) was sequenced during a study of CD8 T cells in ankylosing spondylitis. The study, taken as a whole, reports: Reports of some motif variants in reactive arthritis synovial fluid and blood predate this one. It was reported that disease-linked clones were significantly enriched in matched ankylosing spondylitis synovial fluid. Seemingly characteristic of ankylosing spondylitis blood was a TCR beta motif consisting of about 8 highly homologous variants.

By quantitative 5'-RACE with molecular barcodes, the TCR beta libraries were made. Each CDR3 protein gets one entry after TCRdb re-called the 5' RACE reads with MiXCR. The repertoire includes some 800,000 distinct CDR3 sequences, 12% of them detected once, and less than 0.65% sits in the top ten. CDR3 length: 15 residues. V was cut by 1 base and J by 1 base, with 9 bases left in between. The germline gives CDR1 SGHVS, CDR2 FQNEAQ. This clonotype was observed a handful of times. Its antigen is as yet unknown. The sequence was obtained from a male donor with ankylosing spondylitis. The chain joins TRBV7-8 to TRBJ2-3, with D unresolved. Sample: blood, either unsorted or a sorted T cell fraction (not recorded which). The CDR3 loop reads CASSLGARGTDTQYF. CDR3 in DNA: TGTGCCAGCAGCTTAGGGGCTAGGGGCACAGATACGCAGTATTTT.